These 9 T cell receptor beta chains share one sample of origin, sequenced in a study of T cell responses to AZD1222 COVID-19 vaccine. Profiling relied on immunoSEQ multiplex PCR, and the TCRdb table lists in-frame clones only, not all of them. This table has some 130,000 clones, less than 95% appearing once. Specimen: peripheral blood, collected on day 0 of AZD1222 vaccination. The receptors shown here come from an adult in good health.

The chain is built from TRBV24-1 and TRBJ2-2, with D possibly TRBD2 on 5 matching bases. CDR1 KGHDR and CDR2 SFDVKD come from the germline V gene. There are 16 residues in the CDR3. Trimming shortened V by 9 bases and J by 4 bases, and 20 bases separated the two germline ends. The CDR3 DNA reads TGTGCCACCCAAAGGGAGTCTTTTTTTCCCACCGGGGAGCTGTTTTTT. It is translated as CATQRESFFPTGELFF.

This sequence joins TRBV30 and TRBJ1-2; D gene uncertain. The length of the CDR3 is 15 residues. V was clipped by 4 bases and J by 2 bases, with 17 bases between them. Germline lookup yields CDR1 GTSNPN and CDR2 SVGIG (reference sequence). The CDR3 DNA follows: TGTGCCTGGATCCTCATTGGGAAGGAAAACTATGGCTACACCTTC. The encoded protein is CAWILIGKENYGYTF.

The V and J genes are TRBV19 and TRBJ1-6; D is ambiguous. Trimming took 3 bases from V and 5 from J, leaving 8 bases between them. The CDR3 contains 14 residues. From germline, CDR1 is LNHDA and CDR2 SQIVND (reference sequence). DNA for the CDR3: TGTGCCAGTAGTATCTTACAAAATAATTCACCCCTCCACTTT. It specifies CASSILQNNSPLHF.

V usage is TRBV6-4 and J usage is TRBJ2-5; no reliable D call. The V gene lost 1 base and the J gene lost 3 bases, with 6 bases spanning the gap. From germline, CDR1 is MRHNA and CDR2 SNTAGT. The CDR3 contains 13 residues. Here the CDR3 DNA reads TGTGCCAGCAGTGACTTTGAGGAAGAGACCCAGTACTTC. It codes for CASSDFEEETQYF.

The V call is TRBV14, the J call TRBJ1-6; the D is unclear. The ends were cut back, 2 bases at V and 13 bases at J, with 12 bases in the middle. The CDR3 has 13 residues. The V gene's germline CDR1 is SGHDN and CDR2 FVKESK. For the CDR3, the DNA is TGTGCCAGCAGCCAACTGCTCGAACTCCCCCTCCACTTT. Protein: CASSQLLELPLHF.

The chain couples TRBV28 to TRBJ2-7; D gene ambiguous. V lost 5 bases, J lost 4 bases, and 12 bases lay in between. The V gene's germline CDR1 is MDHEN and CDR2 SYDVKM. The CDR3 is 13 amino acids. DNA for the CDR3: TGTGCCAGCAGTCCAAGGGTGCATTACGAGCAGTACTTC. This sequence encodes CASSPRVHYEQYF.

This clone occurred once. This chain joins TRBV5-1 and TRBJ2-5; 8 bases match TRBD2. Germline V gene sequence: CDR1 SGHRS, CDR2 YFSETQ. The CDR3 sequence is 14 residues long. V lost 1 base to trimming and J lost 4 bases; unmatched junction nucleotides: 3. The CDR3 nucleotides are TGCGCCAGCAGCTTGTTCGGGGGGGTAGAGACCCAGTACTTC. Amino acids: CASSLFGGVETQYF.

CDR3 in DNA: TGTGCCAGCAGGGACGGTCTTCGGACCGGGGAGCTGTTTTTT. Protein: CASRDGLRTGELFF. The genes are TRBV6-5 and TRBJ2-2; no clear D. V gave up 6 bases and J gave up 5 bases, with 13 bases separating them. Germline V gene data show CDR1 as MNHEY and CDR2 as SVGAGI. The CDR3 is 14 residues long.

This clone showed up just a few times. The rearrangement joins TRBV25-1 to TRBJ1-2; D perhaps matches TRBD1 (5 bases). CDR3 size: 11 residues. V was shortened by 6 bases and J by 6 bases, with 8 bases between the two germline ends. Germline V gene data show CDR1 as MGHDK and CDR2 as SYGVNS. The DNA for the CDR3 is TGTGCCAGCAGCGGGGGTCATGGCTACACCTTC. Translated: CASSGGHGYTF.